This T cell receptor (beta chain) was recovered during a study of regulatory T cells in long-lasting Graves disease. Study results and caveats: The study found persistent patients shared more public clonotypes (2,741) than new patients (966).

For TCR beta, libraries came from iRepertoire HTBI primers and Arm-PCR of CDR3 regions. MiXCR was run by TCRdb on the multiplex PCR reads, yielding one entry per CDR3 protein. The table shows approximately 470,000 distinct CDR3 sequences, with around 15% occurring only once. Germline V gene lookup returns CDR1 MDHEN and CDR2 SYDVKM. This CDR3 contains 17 residues. The V gene lost 5 bases and the J gene lost 0 bases, with 20 bases spanning the gap. Specified time point: newly diagnosed GD, antithyroid drugs for less than 3 months. From PBMCs, RNA was extracted and then used to make the TCR library. It was American Thyroid Association guidelines that determined Graves' disease diagnosis. An endocrinology department in Xi'an, China, supplied the patients. This clonotype was detected ten times or more. Its antigen remains unknown. These same records also appear under a second study, on T cells in Graves' hyperthyroidism and ophthalmopathy.

This material consisted of peripheral blood mononuclear cells (PBMCs), taken at new diagnosis, from a patient treated with antithyroid drugs. The chain combines TRBV28 with TRBJ2-7; D remains unclear. The TCR sequence derives from a man aged 35-49 years with Graves disease. Here the CDR3 reads CASSVGNILSSSYEQYF. In DNA form, the CDR3 reads TGTGCCAGCAGTGTAGGGAACATCCTGTCGAGCTCCTACGAGCAGTACTTC.